The present TCR beta chain was sequenced within a study of cytomegalovirus exposure and HLA in healthy donors. Study results and caveats: A classifier reportedly called cytomegalovirus status with high sensitivity and specificity. One later analysis, an examination of the 100 to 150 validation repertoires, found that first-cohort TCR clusters tended to co-occur in them. Researchers catalogued roughly 150 TCR beta chains as cytomegalovirus-associated.

A word on this clone: The antigen is not known.

TCRdb keeps only in-frame clones here, not all; method: immunoSEQ multiplex PCR. Among roughly 120,000 clones listed, approximately 88% were seen once. Per germline, CDR1 SGHNT and CDR2 YENEEA. After removal of 5 bases from V and 7 bases from J, the junction contained 8 bases not matched to a gene. This CDR3 is 16 amino acids long. This TCR came from a woman in her late teens or twenties in good health and CMV-seropositive. The chain has TRBV11-3 and TRBJ1-4, with TRBD1 matching over 12 bases. The sequencing sample was made of PBMCs. CDR3 coding DNA: TGTGCCAGCAGCGCGGGACAGGGGGCGCTTACTGAAAAACTGTTTTTT. This encodes CASSAGQGALTEKLFF.